The clone carrying this TCR beta chain was detected many times. The data derive from a study of early T cells in non-severe SARS-CoV-2 infection. TCRdb analysed the 5' RACE reads with MiXCR anew, one entry per CDR3 protein. This sample carries more than 90,000 distinct CDR3 sequences, roughly 13% of them seen once, and the ten largest clones take about 2.3%. This CDR3 comprises 16 residues. Sequenced: whole blood. This rearrangement joins TRBV21-1 to TRBJ2-7; the table calls TRBD1, which could not be checked here. TRBV21-1 is described as a pseudogene. This clonotype originated in an adult who was a healthcare worker with PCR-confirmed SARS-CoV-2 infection or an uninfected control (not recorded which). Here the CDR3 reads CASGERGDRAPCAQYF. The CDR3 nucleotides are TGTGCCAGCGGAGAAAGGGGGGACAGGGCCCCATGTGCGCAGTACTTC.